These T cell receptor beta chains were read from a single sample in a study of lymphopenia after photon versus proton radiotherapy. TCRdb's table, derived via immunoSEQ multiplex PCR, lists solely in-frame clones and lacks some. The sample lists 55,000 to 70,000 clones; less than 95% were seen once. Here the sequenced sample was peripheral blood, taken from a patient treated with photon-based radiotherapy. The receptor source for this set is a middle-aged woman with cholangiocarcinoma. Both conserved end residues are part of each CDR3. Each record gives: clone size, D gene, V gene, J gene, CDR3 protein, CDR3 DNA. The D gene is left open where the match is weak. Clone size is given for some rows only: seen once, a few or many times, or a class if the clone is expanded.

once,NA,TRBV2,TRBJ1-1,CATKTGMNTEAFF,TGTGCCACTAAGACAGGAATGAACACTGAAGCTTTCTTT
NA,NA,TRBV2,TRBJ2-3,CASSEYGLRGSTDTQYF,TGTGCCAGCAGTGAATATGGACTCAGGGGTTCCACAGATACGCAGTATTTT
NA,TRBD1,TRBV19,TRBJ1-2,CASIGQGRFYGYTF,TGTGCCAGTATTGGACAGGGAAGGTTCTATGGCTACACCTTC
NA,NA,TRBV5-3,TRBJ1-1,CARSLSRGAPSTEAFF,TGTGCCAGAAGCTTGTCAAGGGGGGCGCCGAGCACTGAAGCTTTCTTT
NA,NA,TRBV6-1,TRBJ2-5,CASSDGSGLETQYF,TGTGCCAGCAGTGACGGGAGCGGTTTGGAGACCCAGTACTTC
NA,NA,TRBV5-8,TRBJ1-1,CASSLGQGHTEAFF,TGTGCCAGCAGCTTAGGGCAGGGCCACACTGAAGCTTTCTTT
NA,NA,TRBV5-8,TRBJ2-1,CASSLVLSSYNEQFF,TGTGCCAGCAGCTTAGTTCTGAGCTCCTACAATGAGCAGTTCTTC
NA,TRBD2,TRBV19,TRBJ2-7,CASSSGGRPGEQYF,TGTGCCAGTAGTAGTGGCGGGAGGCCGGGGGAGCAGTACTTC
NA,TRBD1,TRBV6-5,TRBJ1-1,CASTETGTGGTEAFF,TGTGCCAGCACCGAGACCGGGACAGGGGGGACTGAAGCTTTCTTT
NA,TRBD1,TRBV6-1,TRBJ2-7,CASREFRDRDSYEQYF,TGTGCCAGCAGGGAATTCCGGGACAGAGACTCCTACGAGCAGTACTTC
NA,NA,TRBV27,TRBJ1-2,CALQVYGYTF,TGTGCCTTACAGGTTTATGGCTACACCTTC
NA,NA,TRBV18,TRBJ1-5,CASSPRREGQPQHF,TGTGCCAGCTCACCAAGGAGGGAGGGCCAGCCCCAGCATTTT
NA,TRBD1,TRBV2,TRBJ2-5,CATVKKGAQETQYF,TGTGCCACAGTTAAAAAGGGGGCCCAAGAGACCCAGTACTTC
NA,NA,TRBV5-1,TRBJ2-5,CASSKGTSQETQYF,TGCGCCAGCAGCAAAGGGACTTCTCAAGAGACCCAGTACTTC
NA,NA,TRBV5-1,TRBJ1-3,CASSLAGNTGNTIYF,TGCGCCAGCAGCTTGGCCGGGAACACTGGAAACACCATATATTTT
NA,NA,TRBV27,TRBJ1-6,CASSRGGDNSPLHF,TGTGCCAGCAGCCGAGGAGGGGATAATTCACCCCTCCACTTT
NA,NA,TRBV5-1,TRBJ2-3,CASSLVSSTDTQYF,TGCGCCAGCAGCTTGGTGTCTAGCACAGATACGCAGTATTTT
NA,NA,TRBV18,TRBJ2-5,CASSPDSVQETQYF,TGTGCCAGCTCACCCGACAGCGTCCAAGAGACCCAGTACTTC
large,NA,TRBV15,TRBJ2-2,CATSFLAGELFF,TGTGCCACCAGCTTTTTAGCCGGGGAGCTGTTTTTT
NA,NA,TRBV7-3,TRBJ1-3,CASAEGGEDNTIYF,TGTGCCAGCGCCGAGGGAGGAGAGGACAACACCATATATTTT
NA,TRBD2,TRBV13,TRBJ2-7,CASSTGTSGNPYEQYF,TGTGCCAGCAGCACCGGGACTAGCGGGAACCCCTACGAGCAGTACTTC
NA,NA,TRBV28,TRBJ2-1,CASSQTRTRRTYNEQFF,TGTGCCAGCAGCCAGACCAGGACTCGGCGGACCTACAATGAGCAGTTCTTC
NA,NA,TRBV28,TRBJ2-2,CASRNPGHGEHTGELFF,TGTGCCAGCAGGAACCCGGGACACGGGGAACATACCGGGGAGCTGTTTTTT
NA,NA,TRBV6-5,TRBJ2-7,CASTRGQGYEQYF,TGTGCCAGCACCCGCGGGCAGGGCTACGAGCAGTACTTC
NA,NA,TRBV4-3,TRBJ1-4,CASSQDSGVREKLFF,TGCGCCAGCAGCCAAGATTCAGGGGTTCGGGAAAAACTGTTTTTT
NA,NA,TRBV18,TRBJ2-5,CASSPSQETQYF,TGTGCCAGCTCACCTTCCCAAGAGACCCAGTACTTC
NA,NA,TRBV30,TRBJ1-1,CAWSLTGFLDAFF,TGTGCCTGGAGTCTAACCGGGTTCCTGGACGCTTTCTTT
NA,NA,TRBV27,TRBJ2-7,CASSSGVSYEQYF,TGTGCCAGCAGTTCGGGAGTTTCTTACGAGCAGTACTTC
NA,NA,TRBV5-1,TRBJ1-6,CASSPTVWNSPLHF,TGCGCCAGCAGCCCGACAGTCTGGAATTCACCCCTCCACTTT
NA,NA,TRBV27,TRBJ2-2,CASVFGSGTYSNTGELFF,TGTGCCAGCGTTTTTGGATCTGGGACCTACTCGAACACCGGGGAGCTGTTTTTT
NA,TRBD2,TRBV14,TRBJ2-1,CASSRNAGTIPHEQFF,TGTGCCAGCAGCCGAAACGCCGGGACTATTCCCCATGAGCAGTTCTTC
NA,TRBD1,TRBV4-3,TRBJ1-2,CASSQGVRGQNGYTF,TGCGCCAGCAGCCAAGGAGTGAGGGGGCAAAATGGCTACACCTTC
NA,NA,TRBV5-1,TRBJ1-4,CASSRGAGGNEKLFF,TGCGCCAGCAGCCGTGGGGCAGGCGGAAATGAAAAACTGTTTTTT
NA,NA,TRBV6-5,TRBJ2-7,CASRLTINAYEQYF,TGTGCCAGCAGGCTGACAATTAACGCCTACGAGCAGTACTTC
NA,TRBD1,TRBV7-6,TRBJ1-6,CASSSAYRGLNSPLHF,TGTGCCAGCAGCTCTGCTTACAGGGGGCTAAATTCACCCCTCCACTTT
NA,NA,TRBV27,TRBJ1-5,CASSLAAGNQPQHF,TGTGCCAGCAGTTTAGCGGCCGGCAATCAGCCCCAGCATTTT
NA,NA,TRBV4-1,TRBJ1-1,CASSLTGEGRGTEAFF,TGCGCCAGCAGCCTAACAGGCGAGGGGAGGGGCACTGAAGCTTTCTTT